These 26 T cell receptor beta chains were all obtained from the same sample, sequenced in a study of shared clonotypes between healthy human individuals (dated by TCRdb to the early 2020s). CD8 naive samples were CD45RO-negative cells positively selected for CCR7, giving a CD45RA+CCR7+ population that excluded TemRA cells. To prepare the library, the immunoSEQ multiplex PCR assay was applied. What TCRdb holds here is the immuneACCESS table cut down to in-frame rearrangements. Part of the clones is not present; checked against another copy, under half of the missing clones reflect an unresolved V gene, and the others are unexplained. This sample holds millions of clones; about 93% were observed only once. 1.7% of the sample lies in the top ten. The sample taken for sequencing was naive CD8+ T cells from PBMCs. The sample's cell subset or site label, in plain terms: CD45RA+CCR7+. These TCRs come from a man aged 18 to 30 in good health. Some clones in this sample may be carry-over from other donors' samples.

The chain employs TRBV7-9 and TRBJ2-4; no clear D gene. V was shortened by 2 bases and J by 0 bases, with 11 bases between the two germline ends. This CDR3 region has 16 residues. Germline lookup yields CDR1 SEHNR and CDR2 FQNEAQ (reference sequence). The CDR3 bases are TGTGCCAGCAGCTTAAATCCGTACTTAGCCAAAAACATTCAGTACTTC. Encoded protein: CASSLNPYLAKNIQYF.

The gene calls are TRBV19 and TRBJ2-7, with TRBD2 matching over 7 bases. Germline CDR1 and CDR2: LNHDA and SQIVND (reference sequence). The CDR3 has 14 amino acids. With 5 bases clipped from V and 3 bases from J, the junction kept 7 bases outside the gene matches. The CDR3 loop is CASSFGGSSYEQYF. CDR3 DNA sequence: TGTGCCAGTAGTTTCGGCGGGAGTAGCTACGAGCAGTACTTC.

The chain is built from TRBV4-1 and TRBJ2-2; 9 bases map to TRBD1. The CDR3 totals 16 residues. Germline CDR1 reads MGHRA; CDR2 reads YSYEKL. The V and J ends lost 3 bases and 5 bases, in that order; junction bases with no gene match: 7. CDR3 sequence (DNA): TGCGCCAGCAGCCATCGCCGGGACAGGGTAACCGGGGAGCTGTTTTTT. Residues: CASSHRRDRVTGELFF.

This clone was found once. V usage is TRBV6-5 and J usage is TRBJ1-1, with 7 bases that match TRBD1. V lost 5 bases and J lost 5; bases outside the gene matches: 8. Germline CDR1 is MNHEY and CDR2 is SVGAGI. The CDR3 has 14 amino acids. CDR3 DNA sequence: TGTGCCAGCAGTCGACAGGGTGGGAGGACTGAAGCTTTCTTT. Residues: CASSRQGGRTEAFF.

The chain joins TRBV7-9 to TRBJ1-2; the D gene is possibly TRBD1 (6 bases). The germline V and J ends were trimmed by 0 bases and 6 bases, with 17 bases remaining between them. In germline, CDR1 is SEHNR, CDR2 FQNEAQ (reference sequence). The CDR3 contains 16 residues. DNA for the CDR3: TGTGCCAGCAGCTTAGCGATAGGGGGGCCCTTGGATGGCTACACCTTC. Translation gives CASSLAIGGPLDGYTF.

Comments on this clone: This CDR3 is also generated by other DNA sequences in the sample. The chain employs TRBV29-1 and TRBJ2-2, with D maybe TRBD1 (5 bases). This CDR3 contains 14 residues. Looked up from germline, CDR1 is SQVTM and CDR2 is ANQGSEA. The germline V and J ends were trimmed by 3 bases and 2 bases, with 10 bases remaining between them. The CDR3: CSVDSQGNTGELFF. CDR3 nucleotide sequence: TGCAGCGTTGACTCTCAGGGTAACACCGGGGAGCTGTTTTTT.

CDR3 residues: CASSLTGRNQPQHF. DNA of the CDR3: TGTGCCAGCAGTCTTACAGGGCGAAATCAGCCCCAGCATTTT. The rearrangement joins TRBV6-1 to TRBJ1-5; TRBD1 might be the D (6 bases). The CDR3 length is 14 residues. Trimming took 5 bases from V and 4 from J, leaving 12 bases between them. Per the germline V gene, CDR1 is MNHNS and CDR2 is SASEGT.

The chain links TRBV28 to TRBJ1-2; D is uncertain. CDR1 MDHEN and CDR2 SYDVKM come from the germline V gene. Trimming left V 4 bases short and J 7 bases short, with 19 bases between. The CDR3 runs 15 residues. In nucleotides, the CDR3 is TGTGCCAGCAGTTGGTCGATGGGAGCTCCCGGTGGCTACACCTTC. Amino acid sequence: CASSWSMGAPGGYTF.

CDR3 bases: TGTGCCAGCAGCCCTAATCCTACTGAAGCTTTCTTT. It translates to CASSPNPTEAFF. The V and J genes are TRBV7-9 and TRBJ1-1; D uncertain. CDR1 and CDR2 (germline): SEHNR, FQNEAQ (reference sequence). This CDR3 contains 12 residues. Trimming pared 5 bases from V and 5 bases from J, leaving 9 bases between.

CDR3 loop: CASSQVPSGSDTQYF. CDR3 DNA: TGCGCCAGCAGCCAAGTTCCTAGCGGCTCAGATACGCAGTATTTT. The V and J genes are TRBV4-1 and TRBJ2-3; 7 nucleotides line up with TRBD2. CDR3 length equals 15 residues. Germline V CDR1 and CDR2: MGHRA, YSYEKL. The junction had 5 bases not matched to a gene; V was cut back by 1 base and J by 4 bases.

This clone was recorded only once. The chain joins TRBV5-1 to TRBJ2-7; a possible D gene is TRBD1 (6 bases). The V end lost 5 bases, the J end lost 3 bases, and 15 bases lay between the germline ends. CDR3 length: 14 residues. Per the germline V gene, CDR1 is SGHRS and CDR2 is YFSETQ. The CDR3 nucleotides are TGCGCCAGCAGGCAAGGAAACAGGGACTACGAGCAGTACTTC. It yields the protein CASRQGNRDYEQYF.

The chain links TRBV28 to TRBJ2-7; maybe TRBD1 (6 bases). The CDR3 spans 16 residues. Trimming removed 1 base at V and 4 bases at J, with 17 bases between. Germline lookup yields CDR1 MDHEN and CDR2 SYDVKM. The CDR3 loop reads CASSLYTGQGWYEQYF. The CDR3 DNA reads as TGTGCCAGCAGTTTATATACGGGGCAGGGGTGGTACGAGCAGTACTTC.

In this sample, this clone turned up a few times. This same CDR3 is encoded by further DNA sequences in the sample. The chain joins TRBV7-9 to TRBJ2-7; D gene uncertain. V was cut by 4 bases and J by 3 bases, with 4 bases left in between. Per the germline V gene, CDR1 is SEHNR and CDR2 is FQNEAQ (reference sequence). The CDR3 contains 11 residues. In DNA, the CDR3 is TGTGCCAGCAGCTCTGACTACGAGCAGTACTTC. It encodes CASSSDYEQYF.

V is TRBV2 and J is TRBJ2-4; TRBD2 agrees at 9 bases. The junction had 5 bases not matched to a gene; V was cut back by 5 bases and J by 3 bases. The CDR3 runs 15 residues. Germline V gene sequence: CDR1 SNHLY, CDR2 FYNNEI. As DNA, the CDR3 is TGTGCCAGCAGTCAAGGAGCGGGAGGCAAAAACATTCAGTACTTC. Its translation is CASSQGAGGKNIQYF.

The V gene is TRBV27, the J gene TRBJ2-7; unclear D gene. The CDR3 contains 13 residues. The V and J ends lost 3 bases and 3 bases respectively, with 9 bases between them. Germline CDR1 is MNHEY and CDR2 is SMNVEV (reference sequence). DNA for the CDR3: TGTGCCAGCAGTTTTAGTCCTTTCTACGAGCAGTACTTC. The encoded protein is CASSFSPFYEQYF.

In regard to this clone: Other DNA sequences in the same sample also yield this CDR3. This rearrangement joins TRBV7-9 to TRBJ2-7; the D gene could be TRBD1 or TRBD2 (5 bases each). With 0 bases removed from V and 3 bases from J, the gap between germline ends came to 12 bases. The CDR3 is 15 residues long. Germline V gene lookup returns CDR1 SEHNR and CDR2 FQNEAQ (reference sequence). DNA of the CDR3: TGTGCCAGCAGCTTAGCGCAGGGAGTCAGCTACGAGCAGTACTTC. Amino acids: CASSLAQGVSYEQYF.

A word on this clone: Other nucleotide sequences in the sample specify the same CDR3. The CDR3 sequence: CASSDRGRFTEAFF. The CDR3 bases are TGTGCCAGCAGCGACAGGGGGCGGTTCACTGAAGCTTTCTTT. This rearrangement joins TRBV27 to TRBJ1-1, with 10 bases that match TRBD1. The ends lost 6 bases at V and 4 bases at J; junction bases unmatched: 5. The CDR3 is made up of 14 amino acids. Germline lookup yields CDR1 MNHEY and CDR2 SMNVEV (reference sequence).

The rearrangement joins TRBV7-9 to TRBJ1-2, with D uncertain. Germline CDR1 SEHNR, CDR2 FQNEAQ (reference sequence). The CDR3 loop spans 14 amino acids. V gave up 5 bases and J gave up 3 bases, with 13 bases separating them. The CDR3 loop is CASSPGGRDYGYTF. Written as DNA, the CDR3 is TGTGCCAGCAGCCCCGGAGGTCGCGACTATGGCTACACCTTC.

This clone is a singleton in its sample. V gene TRBV28 combines with J gene TRBJ2-1; D not certain. Trimming left V 5 bases short and J 0 bases short, with 14 bases between. Germline V gene sequence: CDR1 MDHEN, CDR2 SYDVKM. The CDR3 sequence is 16 residues long. CDR3 coding DNA: TGTGCCAGCAGTCCGACCCAATGGAGCTCCTACAATGAGCAGTTCTTC. It yields the protein CASSPTQWSSYNEQFF.

V gene TRBV6-5 combines with J gene TRBJ1-2; weak D call: TRBD1 (6 bases). The germline CDR1 and CDR2 sequences are MNHEY and SVGAGI. CDR3 length equals 13 residues. V lost 2 bases to trimming and J lost 6 bases, with 10 bases between them. CDR3 amino acids: CASSYGRGNGYTF. Written as DNA, the CDR3 is TGTGCCAGCAGTTACGGCAGGGGAAATGGCTACACCTTC.

The V call is TRBV27, the J call TRBJ2-7; unclear D gene. The CDR3 is made up of 13 amino acids. V was pared by 2 bases and J by 7 bases, with 12 bases between. Per the germline V gene, CDR1 is MNHEY and CDR2 is SMNVEV (reference sequence). CDR3 sequence: CASSLRSRDEQYF. DNA of the CDR3: TGTGCCAGCAGTTTAAGGAGTAGAGATGAGCAGTACTTC.

The V and J genes are TRBV19 and TRBJ2-1; unclear D gene. This CDR3 contains 16 residues. Germline V gene sequence: CDR1 LNHDA, CDR2 SQIVND (reference sequence). Trimming removed 5 bases from V and 2 bases from J, with 16 bases in between. The CDR3 loop is CASSPRRSLTYNEQFF. DNA for the CDR3: TGTGCCAGTAGTCCTCGGCGGAGTTTAACCTACAATGAGCAGTTCTTC.

The chain recombines TRBV28 with TRBJ2-2; 7 nucleotides match TRBD1. Germline CDR1 reads MDHEN; CDR2 reads SYDVKM. V trimming: 6 bases; J trimming: 1 base; junction bases outside the gene matches: 8. This CDR3 spans 16 amino acids. As DNA, the CDR3 is TGTGCCAGCAGCACACTCGGGACAGAGAACACCGGGGAGCTGTTTTTT. Protein: CASSTLGTENTGELFF.

The J gene is TRBJ2-2, the V gene TRBV2; D unclear. The CDR3 runs 13 residues. V lost 10 bases and J lost 1, with 10 bases in between. Germline values: CDR1 SNHLY, CDR2 FYNNEI. The CDR3 sequence: CAIPSENTGELFF. The CDR3 nucleotides are TGTGCCATCCCATCTGAGAACACCGGGGAGCTGTTTTTT.

The V gene is TRBV30, the J gene TRBJ2-1; 7 bases are shared with TRBD2. The CDR3 length is 14 residues. Germline V CDR1 and CDR2: GTSNPN, SVGIG (reference sequence). Unmatched junction bases numbered 7, after V lost 2 bases and J lost 6 bases. The CDR3 region has the DNA TGTGCCTGGAGTACGGGGAGGGGCTTCAATGAGCAGTTCTTC. It codes for CAWSTGRGFNEQFF.

This chain connects TRBV28 to TRBJ2-3, with D unclear. In germline, CDR1 is MDHEN, CDR2 SYDVKM. The CDR3 covers 11 residues. V was trimmed by 6 bases and J by 10 bases, leaving 11 bases between them. The CDR3 DNA reads as TGTGCCAGCAGCCCCCTCCACGCGCAGTATTTT. It specifies CASSPLHAQYF.